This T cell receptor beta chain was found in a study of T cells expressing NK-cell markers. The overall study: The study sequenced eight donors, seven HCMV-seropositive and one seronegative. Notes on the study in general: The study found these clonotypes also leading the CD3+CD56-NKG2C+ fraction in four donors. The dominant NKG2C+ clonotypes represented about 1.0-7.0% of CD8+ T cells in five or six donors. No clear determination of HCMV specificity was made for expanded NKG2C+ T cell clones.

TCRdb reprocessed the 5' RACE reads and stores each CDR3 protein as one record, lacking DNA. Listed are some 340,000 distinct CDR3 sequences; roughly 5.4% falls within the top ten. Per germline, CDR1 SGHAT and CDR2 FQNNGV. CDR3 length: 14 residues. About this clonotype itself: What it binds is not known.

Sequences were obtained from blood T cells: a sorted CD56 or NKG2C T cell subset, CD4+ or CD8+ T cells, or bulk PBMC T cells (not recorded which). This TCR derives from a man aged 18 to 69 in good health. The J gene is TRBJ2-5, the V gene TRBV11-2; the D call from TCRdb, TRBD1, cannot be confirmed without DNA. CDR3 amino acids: CASSSPQRGPTQYF.